This T cell receptor beta chain was sequenced during a study of blood T cells in healthy people across ages. Primers used in a second PCR of about 6 to 11 cycles were a sample-barcoded 5' primer and a J-beta primer mix. Carrying 12 random nucleotides, a template-switch adaptor labeled each individual cDNA molecule. At least 2.5 million CDR3-containing paired-end reads were obtained per sample. TCRdb independently ran MiXCR on the 5' RACE reads; one entry per CDR3 protein. The data show 700,000 to 850,000 distinct CDR3 sequences, roughly 50% seen once. Each donor gave 9.5 to 10 milliliters of peripheral blood. With regard to this clonotype: Antigen unknown.

V lost 1 base, J lost 12 bases, and 15 bases lay in between. The CDR3 contains 13 residues. Germline CDR1 SEHNR, CDR2 FQNEAQ (reference sequence). Regarding the study as a whole: In these data, TCR beta diversity tracked strongly with naive T cell percentage.

The chain couples TRBV7-9 to TRBJ1-1, with D possibly being TRBD1 (5 bases). The sequence was collected from a man older than 75 in good health. Sequencing was done on a sample of blood. The CDR3 is CASSLGDRGSTFF. CDR3 bases: TGTGCCAGCAGCTTAGGCGACCGGGGGAGTACTTTCTTT.